This record looks at one TCR beta chain sequence and its context. Its antigen is not known. For both chains, the TCRalpha and TCRbeta cDNA went through two nested PCRs of approximately 16 and 10 cycles. TCRdb reprocessed the 5' RACE reads and keeps a single row for each CDR3 protein, giving no DNA. The sample has approximately 400,000 distinct CDR3 sequences, and its top ten clones hold 2% to 2.5%. The data derive from a study of monozygotic twins with inflammatory bowel disease. The blood volume drawn from each donor was around 2.5 ml. In germline, CDR1 is DFQATT, CDR2 SNEGSKA (reference sequence). The CDR3 has 13 amino acids. Study-wide findings and caveats: Versus healthy twins, IBD patients showed fewer clonotypes shared with others, especially with disease activity.

Sequencing was carried out using blood. This chain uses TRBV20-1 with TRBJ2-3; TCRdb lists TRBD1, though no DNA is available to test this call. This TCR was sampled from a human donor with ulcerative colitis or Crohn's disease, or a healthy co-twin of an affected twin (not recorded which). The CDR3 loop reads CSAMVPAPDTQYF.